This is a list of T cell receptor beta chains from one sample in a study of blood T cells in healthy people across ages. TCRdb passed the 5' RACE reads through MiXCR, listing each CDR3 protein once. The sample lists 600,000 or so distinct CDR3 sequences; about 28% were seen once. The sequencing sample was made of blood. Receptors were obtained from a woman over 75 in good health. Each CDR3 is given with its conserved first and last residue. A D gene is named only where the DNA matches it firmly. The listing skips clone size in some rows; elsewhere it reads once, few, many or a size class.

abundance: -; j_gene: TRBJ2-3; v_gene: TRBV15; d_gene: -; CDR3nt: TGTGCCACCAGCAGAGATGAGTCGGGGGTCTACACAGATACGCAGTATTTT; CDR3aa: CATSRDESGVYTDTQYF
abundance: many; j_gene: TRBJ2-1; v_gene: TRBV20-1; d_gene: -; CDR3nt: TGCAGTGCCCTGGGATGGACTGGGAATGAGCAGTTCTTC; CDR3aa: CSALGWTGNEQFF
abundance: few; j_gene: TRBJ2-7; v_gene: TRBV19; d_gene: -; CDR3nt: TGTGCCAGTAGTCACAGGGCCCGTACCTACGAGCAGTACTTC; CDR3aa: CASSHRARTYEQYF
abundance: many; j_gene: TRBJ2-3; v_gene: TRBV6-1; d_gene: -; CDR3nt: TGTGCCAGTGGATCAACAGGGACTAGCACAGATACGCAGTATTTT; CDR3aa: CASGSTGTSTDTQYF
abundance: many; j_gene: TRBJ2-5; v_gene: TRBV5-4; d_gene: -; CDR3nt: TGTGCCAGCAGCCCCGTTTCTAGGTATGAAGAGACCCAGTACTTC; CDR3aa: CASSPVSRYEETQYF
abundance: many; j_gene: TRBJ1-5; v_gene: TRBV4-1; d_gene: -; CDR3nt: TGCGCCAGCAGCCCCCCCGACCATAATCAGCCCCAGCATTTT; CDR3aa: CASSPPDHNQPQHF
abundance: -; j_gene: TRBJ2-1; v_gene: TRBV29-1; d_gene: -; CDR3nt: TGCAGCGCATATCCGGGACAAGACTCCTACAATGAGCAGTCCTTC; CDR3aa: CSAYPGQDSYNEQSF
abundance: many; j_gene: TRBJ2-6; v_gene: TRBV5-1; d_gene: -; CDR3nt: TGCGCCAGCAGCTTGAAACCGACTTCTGGGGCCAACGTCCTGACTTTC; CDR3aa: CASSLKPTSGANVLTF
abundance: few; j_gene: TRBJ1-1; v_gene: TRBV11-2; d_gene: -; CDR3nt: TGTGCCAGCAGCCTTAGAATGGCGACTGAAGCTTTCTTT; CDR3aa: CASSLRMATEAFF
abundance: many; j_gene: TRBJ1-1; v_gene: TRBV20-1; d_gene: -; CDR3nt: TGCAGTGCTAGAGAGGGAGCCCTTGAAGCTTTCTTT; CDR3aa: CSAREGALEAFF
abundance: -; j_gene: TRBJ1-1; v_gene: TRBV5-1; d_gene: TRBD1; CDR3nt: TGCGCCAGCAGCTTCAGGGGACAGACTGAAGCTTTCTTT; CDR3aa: CASSFRGQTEAFF